A selection of T cell receptor beta chains follows, all from one sample in a study of blood T cell repertoires in COVID-19. Sequenced by immunoSEQ multiplex PCR; TCRdb stores in-frame clones only, minus some. The table lists roughly 250,000 clones, about 87% of them singletons. Sequences were obtained from peripheral blood. These receptors were obtained from a woman in her forties with acute or convalescent COVID-19. CDR3s include the opening cysteine and the closing phenylalanine or tryptophan. D genes are given only for firm matches. Some rows mark clone size as missing; the rest say once, few, many or name a class of expanded clone.

d_gene: NA; abundance: NA; j_gene: TRBJ1-2; v_gene: TRBV7-8; CDR3aa: CATSDLNNYGYTF; CDR3nt: TGTGCCACCTCCGATCTAAATAACTATGGCTACACCTTC
d_gene: TRBD1; abundance: once; j_gene: TRBJ1-6; v_gene: TRBV20-1; CDR3aa: CSASPRTGRGNSPLHF; CDR3nt: TGCAGTGCTAGTCCCCGGACAGGGCGCGGGAATTCACCCCTCCACTTT
d_gene: NA; abundance: NA; j_gene: TRBJ1-2; v_gene: TRBV2; CDR3aa: CASTGGYGYTF; CDR3nt: TGTGCCAGCACAGGAGGCTATGGCTACACCTTC
d_gene: NA; abundance: NA; j_gene: TRBJ1-5; v_gene: TRBV4-1; CDR3aa: CASSTSQSSNQPQHF; CDR3nt: TGCGCCAGCAGCACATCACAGAGTAGCAATCAGCCCCAGCATTTT
d_gene: NA; abundance: NA; j_gene: TRBJ2-3; v_gene: TRBV7-8; CDR3aa: CASSLYPRGLGTDTQYF; CDR3nt: TGTGCCAGCAGCCTCTACCCCCGGGGACTGGGCACAGATACGCAGTATTTT
d_gene: TRBD2; abundance: NA; j_gene: TRBJ2-3; v_gene: TRBV27; CDR3aa: CASSSSGLAASTDTQYF; CDR3nt: TGTGCCAGCAGTTCCTCCGGACTAGCGGCAAGCACAGATACGCAGTATTTT
d_gene: TRBD1; abundance: NA; j_gene: TRBJ1-2; v_gene: TRBV29-1; CDR3aa: CSVERDRGGGYTF; CDR3nt: TGCAGCGTTGAACGGGACAGGGGTGGTGGCTACACCTTC
d_gene: NA; abundance: NA; j_gene: TRBJ2-2; v_gene: TRBV12-3/TRBV12-4; CDR3aa: CGGALNTGELFF; CDR3nt: TGTGGTGGAGCATTGAACACCGGGGAGCTGTTTTTT
d_gene: TRBD1; abundance: NA; j_gene: TRBJ1-2; v_gene: TRBV5-1; CDR3aa: CASSWTGEVYGYTF; CDR3nt: TGCGCCAGCAGCTGGACAGGGGAGGTATATGGCTACACCTTC
d_gene: NA; abundance: NA; j_gene: TRBJ1-4; v_gene: TRBV5-6; CDR3aa: CASSLPSSEKLFF; CDR3nt: TGTGCCAGCAGCTTGCCCTCGTCTGAAAAACTGTTTTTT
d_gene: NA; abundance: few; j_gene: TRBJ1-2; v_gene: TRBV30; CDR3aa: CAWSVSGAAGYGYTF; CDR3nt: TGTGCCTGGAGTGTATCTGGTGCTGCCGGCTATGGCTACACCTTC
d_gene: NA; abundance: NA; j_gene: TRBJ1-4; v_gene: TRBV4-1; CDR3aa: CASSQDLKSNRAFRLDREKLFF; CDR3nt: TGCGCCAGCAGCCAAGATTTAAAGTCGAACAGGGCCTTTAGACTTGACCGTGAAAAACTGTTTTTT
d_gene: NA; abundance: NA; j_gene: TRBJ1-2; v_gene: TRBV28; CDR3aa: CASSPPGGSGYGYTF; CDR3nt: TGTGCCAGCAGCCCCCCGGGGGGGTCGGGCTATGGCTACACCTTC
d_gene: TRBD1; abundance: NA; j_gene: TRBJ2-2; v_gene: TRBV27; CDR3aa: CASSSGTGYITGELFF; CDR3nt: TGTGCCAGCAGTTCGGGGACAGGGTATATCACCGGGGAGCTGTTTTTT
d_gene: NA; abundance: NA; j_gene: TRBJ1-2; v_gene: TRBV2; CDR3aa: CARPAMDGTLNYNTF; CDR3nt: TGTGCCCGTCCCGCGATGGACGGGACACTAAATTATAACACCTTC
d_gene: TRBD1; abundance: few; j_gene: TRBJ1-2; v_gene: TRBV12-5; CDR3aa: CASGSPQGPPVYGYTF; CDR3nt: TGTGCTAGTGGTTCTCCACAGGGGCCACCCGTATATGGCTACACCTTC
d_gene: NA; abundance: once; j_gene: TRBJ1-3; v_gene: TRBV9; CDR3aa: CASTVGHSGNTIYF; CDR3nt: TGTGCCAGCACCGTGGGACACTCTGGAAACACCATATATTTT
d_gene: TRBD1; abundance: NA; j_gene: TRBJ1-2; v_gene: TRBV27; CDR3aa: CASRGLRDRGADGYTF; CDR3nt: TGTGCCAGCAGGGGACTGAGAGACAGGGGAGCGGACGGCTACACCTTC
d_gene: TRBD2; abundance: once; j_gene: TRBJ2-1; v_gene: TRBV30; CDR3aa: CAWGPGLAGDEQFF; CDR3nt: TGTGCCTGGGGACCGGGACTAGCGGGGGATGAGCAGTTCTTC
d_gene: NA; abundance: NA; j_gene: TRBJ1-2; v_gene: TRBV6-2/TRBV6-3; CDR3aa: CASSYQGFAYGYTF; CDR3nt: TGTGCCAGCAGTTACCAGGGGTTTGCATATGGCTACACCTTC
d_gene: NA; abundance: NA; j_gene: TRBJ2-1; v_gene: TRBV5-4; CDR3aa: CASSLETRLLNGEQFF; CDR3nt: TGTGCCAGCAGCTTGGAGACTAGACTCCTCAACGGTGAGCAGTTCTTC
d_gene: TRBD1; abundance: NA; j_gene: TRBJ2-1; v_gene: TRBV5-6; CDR3aa: CASSFGQGGNEQFF; CDR3nt: TGTGCCAGCAGTTTTGGACAGGGAGGCAATGAGCAGTTCTTC
d_gene: NA; abundance: NA; j_gene: TRBJ2-3; v_gene: TRBV5-6; CDR3aa: CASSRITDTQYF; CDR3nt: TGTGCCAGCAGCCGTATCACAGATACGCAGTATTTT
d_gene: NA; abundance: NA; j_gene: TRBJ2-5; v_gene: TRBV3-1/TRBV3-2; CDR3aa: CASSSPGQQETQYF; CDR3nt: TGTGCCAGCAGCTCCCCAGGACAGCAGGAGACCCAGTACTTC
d_gene: TRBD1; abundance: NA; j_gene: TRBJ1-2; v_gene: TRBV6-5; CDR3aa: CASRGGQGPYGYTF; CDR3nt: TGTGCCAGCAGGGGGGGACAGGGACCCTATGGCTACACCTTC
d_gene: TRBD1; abundance: NA; j_gene: TRBJ1-2; v_gene: TRBV27; CDR3aa: CASSFSGQGYGYTF; CDR3nt: TGTGCCAGCAGTTTCTCCGGACAGGGCTATGGCTACACCTTC
d_gene: TRBD1; abundance: NA; j_gene: TRBJ2-3; v_gene: TRBV9; CDR3aa: CASSVRGRGTDTQYF; CDR3nt: TGTGCCAGCAGCGTAAGGGGGCGCGGCACAGATACGCAGTATTTT
d_gene: NA; abundance: once; j_gene: TRBJ1-1; v_gene: TRBV7-9; CDR3aa: CASSLGQQGWTEAFF; CDR3nt: TGTGCCAGCAGCTTAGGCCAACAGGGATGGACTGAAGCTTTCTTT
d_gene: TRBD1; abundance: NA; j_gene: TRBJ1-1; v_gene: TRBV2; CDR3aa: CASSEGTGDTEAFF; CDR3nt: TGTGCCAGCAGTGAAGGGACAGGGGACACTGAAGCTTTCTTT
d_gene: NA; abundance: NA; j_gene: TRBJ2-1; v_gene: TRBV20-1; CDR3aa: CSASPVLNNEQFF; CDR3nt: TGCAGTGCTAGTCCCGTGTTAAACAATGAGCAGTTCTTC
d_gene: TRBD1; abundance: NA; j_gene: TRBJ1-1; v_gene: TRBV6-5; CDR3aa: CASSLTGRWHTEAFF; CDR3nt: TGTGCCAGCAGTTTGACAGGGAGGTGGCACACTGAAGCTTTCTTT
d_gene: NA; abundance: NA; j_gene: TRBJ1-6; v_gene: TRBV19; CDR3aa: CASRGGALNLPNSPLHF; CDR3nt: TGTGCCAGTAGAGGAGGGGCCTTAAACCTTCCTAATTCACCCCTCCACTTT
d_gene: TRBD1; abundance: NA; j_gene: TRBJ2-5; v_gene: TRBV19; CDR3aa: CASSEDRGPSETQYF; CDR3nt: TGTGCCAGTAGTGAAGACAGGGGCCCCTCCGAGACCCAGTACTTC
d_gene: NA; abundance: NA; j_gene: TRBJ2-5; v_gene: TRBV30; CDR3aa: CAWTGHLQETQYF; CDR3nt: TGTGCCTGGACTGGGCATCTTCAAGAGACCCAGTACTTC
d_gene: NA; abundance: NA; j_gene: TRBJ2-1; v_gene: TRBV6-5; CDR3aa: CASSYNGGNEQFF; CDR3nt: TGTGCCAGCAGCTATAATGGCGGCAATGAGCAGTTCTTC
d_gene: NA; abundance: NA; j_gene: TRBJ2-5; v_gene: TRBV19; CDR3aa: CASSINYGGRETQYF; CDR3nt: TGTGCCAGTAGCATTAATTATGGGGGCCGTGAGACCCAGTACTTC
d_gene: TRBD1; abundance: NA; j_gene: TRBJ1-5; v_gene: TRBV7-8; CDR3aa: CASSRGQGVINQPQHF; CDR3nt: TGTGCCAGCAGCAGGGGACAGGGGGTTATCAATCAGCCCCAGCATTTT
d_gene: NA; abundance: NA; j_gene: TRBJ1-2; v_gene: TRBV29-1; CDR3aa: CSVEARDYGYTF; CDR3nt: TGCAGCGTTGAGGCCAGGGACTATGGCTACACCTTC
d_gene: NA; abundance: NA; j_gene: TRBJ1-5; v_gene: TRBV29-1; CDR3aa: CSVGQKNQPQHF; CDR3nt: TGCAGCGTCGGACAGAAAAATCAGCCCCAGCATTTT
d_gene: NA; abundance: NA; j_gene: TRBJ1-3; v_gene: TRBV6-6; CDR3aa: CASSYTQTGEYTIYF; CDR3nt: TGTGCCAGCAGTTACACTCAGACAGGCGAGTACACCATATATTTT
d_gene: NA; abundance: NA; j_gene: TRBJ1-1; v_gene: TRBV6-5; CDR3aa: CASSYVRDTEAFF; CDR3nt: TGTGCCAGCAGTTACGTGAGGGACACTGAAGCTTTCTTT
d_gene: TRBD2; abundance: NA; j_gene: TRBJ2-3; v_gene: TRBV5-1; CDR3aa: CASSIGLAGGPFQDTQYF; CDR3nt: TGCGCCAGCAGCATCGGACTAGCGGGGGGGCCTTTTCAAGATACGCAGTATTTT
d_gene: NA; abundance: NA; j_gene: TRBJ2-5; v_gene: TRBV30; CDR3aa: CAWSLGETQYF; CDR3nt: TGTGCCTGGAGCCTCGGAGAGACCCAGTACTTC
d_gene: NA; abundance: NA; j_gene: TRBJ2-5; v_gene: TRBV5-1; CDR3aa: CASSPGLNQETQYF; CDR3nt: TGCGCCAGCAGCCCAGGACTAAACCAAGAGACCCAGTACTTC
d_gene: TRBD1; abundance: NA; j_gene: TRBJ1-1; v_gene: TRBV2; CDR3aa: CASSEDGQGANTEAFF; CDR3nt: TGTGCCAGCAGTGAAGATGGACAGGGGGCGAACACTGAAGCTTTCTTT